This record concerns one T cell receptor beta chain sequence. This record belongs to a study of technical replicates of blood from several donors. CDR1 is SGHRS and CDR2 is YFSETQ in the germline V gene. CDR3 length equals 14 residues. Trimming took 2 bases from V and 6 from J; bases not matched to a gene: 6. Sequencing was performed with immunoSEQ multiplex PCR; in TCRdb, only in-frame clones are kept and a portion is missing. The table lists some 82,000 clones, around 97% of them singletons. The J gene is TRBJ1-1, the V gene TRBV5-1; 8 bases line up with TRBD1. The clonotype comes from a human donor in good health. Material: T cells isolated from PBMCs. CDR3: CASSFSTGVAEAFF. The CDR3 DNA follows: TGCGCCAGCAGCTTCTCGACAGGGGTTGCTGAAGCTTTCTTT.